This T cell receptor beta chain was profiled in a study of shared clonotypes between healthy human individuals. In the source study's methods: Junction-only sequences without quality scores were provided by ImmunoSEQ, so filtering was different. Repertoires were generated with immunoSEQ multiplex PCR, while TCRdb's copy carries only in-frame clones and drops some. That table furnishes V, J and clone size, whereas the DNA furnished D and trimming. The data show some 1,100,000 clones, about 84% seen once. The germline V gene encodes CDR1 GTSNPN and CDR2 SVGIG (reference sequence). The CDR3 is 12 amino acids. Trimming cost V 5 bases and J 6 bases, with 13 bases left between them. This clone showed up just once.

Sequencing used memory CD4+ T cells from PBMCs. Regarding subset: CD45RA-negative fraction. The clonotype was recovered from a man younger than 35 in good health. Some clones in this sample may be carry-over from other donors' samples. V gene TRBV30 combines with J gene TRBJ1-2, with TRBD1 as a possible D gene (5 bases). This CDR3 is CAWGYRGNGYTF. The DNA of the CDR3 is TGTGCCTGGGGGTACCGGGGGAATGGCTACACCTTC.